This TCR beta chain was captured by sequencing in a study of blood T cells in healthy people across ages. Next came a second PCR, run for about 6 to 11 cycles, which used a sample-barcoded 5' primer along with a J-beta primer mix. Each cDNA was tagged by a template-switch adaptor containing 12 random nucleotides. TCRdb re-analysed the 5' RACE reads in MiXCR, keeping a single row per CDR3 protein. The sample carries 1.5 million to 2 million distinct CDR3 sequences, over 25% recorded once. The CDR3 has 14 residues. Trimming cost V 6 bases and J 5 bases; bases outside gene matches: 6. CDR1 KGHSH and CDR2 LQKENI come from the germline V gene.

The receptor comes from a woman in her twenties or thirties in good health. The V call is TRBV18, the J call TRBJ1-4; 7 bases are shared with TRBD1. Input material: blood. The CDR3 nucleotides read TGTGCCAGCTCCGGACAGGAGGCCAATGAAAAACTGTTTTTT. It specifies CASSGQEANEKLFF.